Each of the 18 T cell receptor beta chains below was sequenced from the same sample in a study of blood T cell repertoires in COVID-19. Clones were sequenced by immunoSEQ multiplex PCR, and TCRdb holds only the in-frame ones, with some missing. The sample contains 140,000 or so clones, about nine tenths of which appear only once. Material: peripheral blood. The receptors shown here come from a human donor in a cohort sampled during active COVID-19.

This clone was observed once. V and J are TRBV4-3 and TRBJ2-7; TRBD2 might be the D (6 bases). The CDR3 runs to 13 residues. Trimming took off 1 base at V and 7 bases at J, with 11 bases between the two ends. Germline lookup yields CDR1 LGHNA and CDR2 YSLEER. The CDR3 DNA is TGCGCCAGCAGCCAAGGACTAGTGCGGGAGCAGTACTTC. Amino acids: CASSQGLVREQYF.

The chain couples TRBV2 to TRBJ1-1; D is possibly TRBD1 (6 bases). The germline V gene has CDR1 SNHLY and CDR2 FYNNEI. CDR3 size: 13 residues. Deletions cut 3 bases from V and 5 bases from J, with 10 bases between. The CDR3 bases are TGTGCCAGCAGTGAGGTTACAGGGACTGAAGCTTTCTTT. Translated: CASSEVTGTEAFF.

This chain connects TRBV7-9 to TRBJ1-2; TRBD1 matches at 8 bases. The CDR3 has 14 residues. J lost 3 bases, V lost 1 base, and 1 base had no gene match. The germline CDR1 and CDR2 sequences are SEHNR and FQNEAQ (reference sequence). CDR3 DNA: TGTGCCAGCAGCTTAGGGGGACAGGACTATGGCTACACCTTC. Protein sequence: CASSLGGQDYGYTF. The whole variable domain, filled in from reference TRBV7-9 and TRBJ1-2, reads DTGVSQNPRHKITKRGQNVTFRCDPISEHNRLYWYRQTLGQGPEFLTYFQNEAQLEKSRLLSDRFSAERPKGSFSTLEIQRTEQGDSAMYLCASSLGGQDYGYTFGSGTRLTVV.

The J gene is TRBJ2-7, the V gene TRBV11-1; no firm D call. Germline V gene lookup returns CDR1 SGHAT and CDR2 FQDESV (reference sequence). Trimming left V 4 bases short and J 1 base short, with 2 bases between. The CDR3 length is 11 residues. This chain's CDR3 is CASSSSYEQYF. CDR3 sequence (DNA): TGTGCCAGCAGCTCTTCCTACGAGCAGTACTTC.

The V gene is TRBV7-2, the J gene TRBJ2-7; 12 nucleotides agree with TRBD2. This CDR3 has 15 amino acids. Germline values: CDR1 SGHTA, CDR2 FQGNSA. V lost 2 bases, J lost 2 bases, and 1 base stayed unmatched. As DNA, the CDR3 is TGTGCCAGCAGCTTATCTAGCGGGGGGGCCTACGAGCAGTACTTC. This sequence encodes CASSLSSGGAYEQYF. Based on the CDR3 plus reference TRBV7-2 and TRBJ2-7, the full variable domain is GAGVSQSPSNKVTEKGKDVELRCDPISGHTALYWYRQSLGQGLEFLIYFQGNSAPDKSGLPSDRFSAERTGGSVSTLTIQRTQQEDSAVYLCASSLSSGGAYEQYFGPGTRLTVT.

This chain joins TRBV9 and TRBJ2-1; 8 nucleotides align to TRBD2. CDR1 is SGDLS and CDR2 is YYNGEE in the germline V gene. Trimming removed 0 bases from V and 0 bases from J; junction bases left unmatched: 11. The CDR3 covers 19 residues. The CDR3 DNA reads as TGTGCCAGCAGCGTAGGGGCGGGGGGCGGTTTATACTCCTACAATGAGCAGTTCTTC. Translating it yields CASSVGAGGGLYSYNEQFF.

V and J are TRBV20-1 and TRBJ2-1; maybe TRBD1 (6 bases). V lost 6 bases and J lost 1, with 10 bases in between. The CDR3 runs to 13 residues. CDR1 and CDR2 (germline): DFQATT, SNEGSKA (reference sequence). CDR3 region: CSASDRSYNEQFF. The CDR3 DNA sequence: TGCAGTGCCAGTGACAGGTCCTACAATGAGCAGTTCTTC.

J is TRBJ1-5 and V is TRBV5-1; TRBD1 aligns across 9 bases. The CDR3 consists of 15 residues. Unmatched junction bases numbered 8, after V lost 4 bases and J lost 6 bases. Germline CDR1 SGHRS, CDR2 YFSETQ. The CDR3 is CASSLDRGNGQPQHF. CDR3 sequence (DNA): TGCGCCAGCAGCCTGGACAGGGGAAACGGTCAGCCCCAGCATTTT. The entire variable domain, with the rest obtained from reference TRBV5-1 and TRBJ1-5, is as follows: KAGVTQTPRYLIKTRGQQVTLSCSPISGHRSVSWYQQTPGQGLQFLFEYFSETQRNKGNFPGRFSGRQFSNSRSEMNVSTLELGDSALYLCASSLDRGNGQPQHFGDGTRLSIL.

The V call is TRBV5-1, the J call TRBJ2-7; 9 positions agree with TRBD1. The CDR3 length is 14 residues. Germline CDR1 is SGHRS and CDR2 is YFSETQ. Trimming removed 4 bases from V and 2 bases from J; junction bases left unmatched: 4. The CDR3 bases are TGCGCCAGCAGCCCGGGACAGGGAGCCTACGAGCAGTACTTC. Its protein is CASSPGQGAYEQYF.

Written as DNA, the CDR3 is TGTGCCAGCACAACCTCAGGGCAGGGAAAGGCCTATAATTCACCCCTCCACTTT. Encoded protein: CASTTSGQGKAYNSPLHF. The J gene is TRBJ1-6, the V gene TRBV27, with D perhaps TRBD1 (5 bases). Germline loops: CDR1 MNHEY, CDR2 SMNVEV (reference sequence). The CDR3 is made up of 18 amino acids. Trimming cost V 7 bases and J 2 bases, with 21 bases left between them.

The chain is built from TRBV30 and TRBJ1-5; perhaps TRBD1 as D (5 bases). From germline, CDR1 is GTSNPN and CDR2 SVGIG (reference sequence). With 2 bases removed from V and 10 bases from J, the gap between germline ends came to 15 bases. The CDR3 sequence is 13 residues long. The CDR3 DNA follows: TGTGCCTGGAGTACAGGTTCGGGTGGTCCCCAGCATTTT. Encoded protein: CAWSTGSGGPQHF.

The chain joins TRBV4-1 to TRBJ2-5; D is unclear. Trimming took 2 bases from V and 4 from J, leaving 11 bases between them. This CDR3 has 14 amino acids. The V gene's germline CDR1 is MGHRA and CDR2 YSYEKL. This CDR3 is CASSQRGTRETQYF. CDR3 in DNA: TGCGCCAGCAGCCAAAGAGGTACCCGAGAGACCCAGTACTTC.

The chain uses TRBV9 and TRBJ1-5; the D gene is possibly TRBD1 (5 bases). V shed 2 bases and J shed 7 bases, with 16 bases lying between them. CDR3 length: 15 amino acids. Germline CDR1 SGDLS, CDR2 YYNGEE. CDR3 amino acids: CASSVSGGVGQPQHF. For the CDR3, the DNA is TGTGCCAGCAGCGTCTCTGGGGGGGTGGGCCAGCCCCAGCATTTT.

V is TRBV9 and J is TRBJ1-1; the D gene is possibly TRBD1 (6 bases). The CDR3 is 15 amino acids. Germline V gene sequence: CDR1 SGDLS, CDR2 YYNGEE. With 3 bases removed from V and 7 bases from J, the gap between germline ends came to 19 bases. The chain's CDR3 is CASSAIGQLSGEAFF. The DNA of the CDR3 is TGTGCCAGCAGCGCCATCGGACAGCTAAGCGGTGAAGCTTTCTTT.

The chain combines TRBV24-1 with TRBJ1-2; 10 nucleotides line up with TRBD1. Germline CDR1 reads KGHDR; CDR2 reads SFDVKD. V was clipped by 8 bases and J by 4 bases; unmatched bases: 9. There are 15 residues in the CDR3. The CDR3 region is CATIGEGQGFYGYTF. CDR3 DNA sequence: TGTGCCACCATCGGGGAGGGACAGGGGTTCTATGGCTACACCTTC.

This rearrangement joins TRBV5-6 to TRBJ1-2; D unresolved. Germline lookup yields CDR1 SGHDT and CDR2 YYEEEE. The CDR3 sequence is 16 residues long. Trimming removed 6 bases from V and 0 bases from J, with 18 bases in between. The CDR3 region has the DNA TGTGCCAGCATCGGGAACTTTCTTCCAGCTAACTATGGCTACACCTTC. Residues: CASIGNFLPANYGYTF.

This clone has a handful of counts. CDR3 DNA: TGTGCCAGCAGCTTAGTCCTGGGCAATTCACCCCTCCACTTT. It codes for CASSLVLGNSPLHF. This chain links TRBV7-9 with TRBJ1-6; D not resolved. CDR3 length: 14 residues. V lost 1 base and J lost 7, with 8 bases in between. Per the germline V gene, CDR1 is SEHNR and CDR2 is FQNEAQ (reference sequence).

J is TRBJ2-1 and V is TRBV5-1; the match to TRBD1 covers 8 bases. The CDR3 is 15 amino acids. The germline CDR1 and CDR2 sequences are SGHRS and YFSETQ. Losses at the gene ends were 2 bases for V and 1 base for J; bases not matched to a gene: 2. The CDR3 is CASSLQGGSYNEQFF. The CDR3 nucleotides read TGCGCCAGCAGCTTACAGGGGGGATCCTACAATGAGCAGTTCTTC.